Below, 6 T cell receptor beta chains from the same sample are listed, as sequenced in a study of Tregs in tolerant kidney transplant recipients (dated by TCRdb to the late 2010s). Transplants used related donors with nonmyeloablative bone marrow transplantation; mixed chimerism was transient in the human trials. The library was produced with the immunoSEQ multiplex PCR assay. TCRdb took this table from immuneACCESS and kept in-frame rearrangements with V and J called. Such tables lack part of the clones; where checked against another copy, unresolved V genes explain under half of the gap, and the rest is unexplained. This sample has about 52,000 clones in its table, and 91% of those were observed once. The ten largest clones represent roughly 15% of the sample. Sample: CD8+ T cells from blood (PBMCs), taken 24 months after the transplant. The receptors were gathered from a human patient who received a combined kidney and bone marrow transplant. After a transplant, some T cells may have been passed on by the graft donor.

V is TRBV9 and J is TRBJ2-7; D unresolved. The CDR3 is 13 amino acids. V gave up 5 bases and J gave up 2 bases, with 11 bases separating them. The germline gives CDR1 SGDLS, CDR2 YYNGEE. The CDR3 bases are TGTGCCAGCAGAATAGCCCCAGCCTACGAGCAGTACTTC. Translation: CASRIAPAYEQYF.

The rearrangement uses TRBV4-1 and TRBJ2-3, with D possibly TRBD1 on 6 matching bases. The V gene's germline CDR1 is MGHRA and CDR2 YSYEKL. This CDR3 is 12 amino acids long. Deletions cut 4 bases from V and 6 bases from J, with 8 bases between. The CDR3 region has the DNA TGCGCCAGCAGCCTAAGGGGGGATACGCAGTATTTT. Translated, it gives CASSLRGDTQYF.

This chain uses TRBV7-2 with TRBJ2-3, with TRBD2 matching 7 bases. This CDR3 contains 17 residues. The V and J ends lost 5 bases and 8 bases, in that order; junction bases with no gene match: 19. From germline, CDR1 is SGHTA and CDR2 FQGNSA. The CDR3 protein is CASSDLSGDYLFATQYF. CDR3 coding DNA: TGTGCCAGCAGCGACCTTTCGGGGGACTATTTGTTTGCTACGCAGTATTTT.

The chain joins TRBV4-2 to TRBJ2-7; 7 nucleotides align to TRBD1. Germline CDR1 and CDR2: LGHNA and YNFKEQ. The CDR3 length is 16 residues. The V and J ends lost 0 bases and 5 bases, in that order; junction bases with no gene match: 10. CDR3 DNA sequence: TGTGCCAGCAGCCAAGATTTCGGAGACAGGGCCGACGAGCAGTACTTC. Amino acid sequence: CASSQDFGDRADEQYF.

This clone has only a few counts. At one of its ends the junction is not consistent with the germline gene, which may arise from a read error. The V call is TRBV5-6, the J call TRBJ1-6; no clear D gene. This CDR3 is built from 16 residues. Germline V gene sequence: CDR1 SGHDT, CDR2 YYEEEE. The CDR3 here is CASSLASSSYNSPLHF. For the CDR3, the DNA is TGTGCCAGCAGCTTGGCTTCAAGCTCCTATAATTCCCCCCTCCACTTT. Full variable domain (rest looked up from reference TRBV5-6 and TRBJ1-6): DAGVTQSPTHLIKTRGQQVTLRCSPKSGHDTVSWYQQALGQGPQFIFQYYEEEERQRGNFPDRFSGHQFPNYSSELNVNALLLGDSALYLCASSLASSSYNSPLHFGNGTRLTVT.

The rearrangement links TRBV30 to TRBJ1-2; 10 bases fit TRBD1. The V segment lost 4 bases and the J segment 8 bases; nucleotides outside the gene matches: 10. The CDR3 totals 14 residues. The germline gives CDR1 GTSNPN, CDR2 SVGIG (reference sequence). As DNA, the CDR3 is TGTGCCTGGAATCCCGGGACAGGGGTATACGGCTACACCTTC. Its protein product is CAWNPGTGVYGYTF.